Listed below are T cell receptor beta chains from one sample, sequenced in a study of shared clonotypes between healthy human individuals. Data came from immunoSEQ multiplex PCR; TCRdb stores just in-frame clones and leaves some out. The profile shows millions of clones, about 93% of them singletons. The sample was naive CD8+ T cells from PBMCs. The receptors were gathered from a man in his late teens or twenties in good health. Some clones in this sample may be carry-over from other donors' samples. Both conserved end residues are part of each CDR3. D genes are given only for firm matches. Part of the rows lack a size; the others show once, few, many or a class for expanded clones.

clone_size j_call v_call d_call cdr3_nt cdr3_aa
once TRBJ1-1 TRBV6-6 TRBD1 TGTGCCAGCAATCAGGGGGTCCGTACTGAAGCTTTCTTT CASNQGVRTEAFF
NA TRBJ2-7 TRBV2 TRBD1 TGTGCCAGCAGTGACTGGGGACAGGGAACCTACGAGCAGTACTTC CASSDWGQGTYEQYF
NA TRBJ2-7 TRBV19 NA TGTGCCAGTAGTATGATGGAAGGGTCCTACGAGCAGTACTTC CASSMMEGSYEQYF
NA TRBJ2-1 TRBV28 TRBD2 TGTGCCAGCAGTACGGGACTAGCGGGAGACAATGAGCAGTTCTTC CASSTGLAGDNEQFF
NA TRBJ1-5 TRBV28 NA TGTGCCAGCAGTTTATCGGACGGGTGGAGCAATCAGCCCCAGCATTTT CASSLSDGWSNQPQHF
NA TRBJ1-2 TRBV5-1 TRBD1 TGCGCCAGCCGGGGGGCTTCAATTTTGGACAGGGCGTATGGCTACACCTTC CASRGASILDRAYGYTF
NA TRBJ1-1 TRBV7-9 NA TGTGCCAGCAGCTTAGAGTACTTCAGGGCAGACACTGAAGCTTTCTTT CASSLEYFRADTEAFF
NA TRBJ1-2 TRBV19 NA TGTGCCAGTTCCCATGGAGCAGGGGTTTACTATGGCTACACCTTC CASSHGAGVYYGYTF
NA TRBJ2-3 TRBV9 TRBD2 TGTGCCAGCAGCGAGAGGGGAGGGCCTAGCACAGATACGCAGTATTTT CASSERGGPSTDTQYF
NA TRBJ1-2 TRBV6-5 NA TGTGCCAGCAGTTACTCGAACAGTAACTATGGCTACACCTTC CASSYSNSNYGYTF
NA TRBJ2-7 TRBV28 NA TGTGCCAGCAGTTTGGGCTACTCCTACGAGCAGTACTTC CASSLGYSYEQYF
NA TRBJ2-3 TRBV14 TRBD2 TGTGCCAGCAGCCAGTTCTCGGGCGGGGGAGATACGCAGTATTTT CASSQFSGGGDTQYF
NA TRBJ1-2 TRBV4-1 NA TGCGCCAGCAGCCAAGAGAGGGGCCGGGAAGAGTCCGAAAGCGACTATGGCTACACCTTC CASSQERGREESESDYGYTF
NA TRBJ2-5 TRBV6-5 NA TGTGCCAGCAGTTTACGGGACGAAGAGACCCAGTACTTC CASSLRDEETQYF
once TRBJ2-7 TRBV7-9 TRBD2 TGTGCCAGCAGCTTAACGACTAGCGGGAGGTACGAGCAGTACTTC CASSLTTSGRYEQYF